Included here is one T cell receptor (beta chain) sequence, with context. The antigen remains unidentified. The authors reverse transcribed all of the isolated RNA, so sequencing captured expressed TCRB transcripts. The data were produced by immunoSEQ multiplex PCR, yet TCRdb's version contains in-frame clones alone and is incomplete. The table has tens of thousands of clones, 52% seen once. Researchers reported sorting CD4+ naive, central memory, regulatory and stem cell-like memory cells via CD45RO/CCR7/CD25/CD127/CD95/CD27. The sample comes from a study of beta chain features in type 1 diabetes. Study-level background: Sorted cell examination encompassed roughly 110,000,000 cells across all samples.

Broader study findings: TCRB CDR3 length was moderately but significantly reduced in all four CD4+ subsets of Type 1 diabetes patients. An over-representation of cells with high TCR expression could result from cDNA sequencing.

This sequence was found in a woman in her thirties or forties with type 1 diabetes. The specimen sequenced was Tregs from blood.

The CDR3 sequence is CASRRTGEAFF. The CDR3 region has the DNA TGTGCCAGCAGGAGGACAGGGGAAGCTTTCTTT. The chain has TRBV2 and TRBJ1-1; 8 bases are shared with TRBD1. The germline V gene encodes CDR1 SNHLY and CDR2 FYNNEI. The junction had 2 bases not matched to a gene; V was cut back by 6 bases and J by 8 bases. The CDR3 runs to 11 residues. The variable domain in full, completed from reference TRBV2 and TRBJ1-1, reads EPEVTQTPSHQVTQMGQEVILRCVPISNHLYFYWYRQILGQKVEFLVSFYNNEISEKSEIFDDQFSVERPDGSNFTLKIRSTKLEDSAMYFCASRRTGEAFFGQGTRLTVV.